One sample yielded the 19 T cell receptor beta chains listed below, sequenced in a study of blood T cell repertoires in COVID-19. TCRdb's copy holds only in-frame clones and misses some; the assay was immunoSEQ multiplex PCR. The sample yields roughly 180,000 clones, 70% to 90% seen once. The sample comprised PBMCs or T cells enriched from blood (not recorded which). The source is a woman aged 50 to 65 who had recovered from COVID-19.

The rearrangement joins TRBV9 to TRBJ1-2, with 8 bases identical to TRBD1. This CDR3 spans 13 amino acids. The V gene's germline CDR1 is SGDLS and CDR2 YYNGEE. The ends lost 4 bases at V and 7 bases at J; junction bases unmatched: 6. In DNA form, the CDR3 reads TGTGCCAGCAGCCCGACAGGGGAGTTTGGCTACACCTTC. Amino acids: CASSPTGEFGYTF.

The CDR3 DNA sequence: TGTGCCAGCAGTTTAACGGGACAAAAGTGGTACTTC. Translating it yields CASSLTGQKWYF. The V gene is TRBV12-3 or TRBV12-4, the J gene TRBJ2-4; D may be TRBD1 (6 bases). Trimming took 2 bases from V and 15 from J, leaving 14 bases between them. The CDR3 covers 12 residues.

The rearrangement uses TRBV6-5 and TRBJ1-1, with TRBD1 matching 7 bases. After removal of 2 bases from V and 5 bases from J, the junction contained 8 bases not matched to a gene. CDR3 size: 15 residues. Germline loops: CDR1 MNHEY, CDR2 SVGAGI. In nucleotides, the CDR3 is TGTGCCAGCAGTTACAGCAGGCAGGGGGAGACTGAAGCTTTCTTT. Encoded protein: CASSYSRQGETEAFF.

V and J are TRBV3-1 (or the pseudogene TRBV3-2) and TRBJ1-3, with a weak D call TRBD1 (5 bases). Germline V gene sequence: CDR1 LGHDT, CDR2 YNNKEL (reference sequence). This CDR3 has 16 residues. With 2 bases removed from V and 0 bases from J, the gap between germline ends came to 11 bases. DNA of the CDR3: TGTGCCAGCAGCCAACCTGGGGCCCGCTCTGGAAACACCATATATTTT. This translates into CASSQPGARSGNTIYF.

CDR3 nucleotide sequence: TGTGCCAGCAGTTTATGGGTAGGGGACAATGAGCAGTTCTTC. Protein: CASSLWVGDNEQFF. This chain uses TRBV28 with TRBJ2-1; maybe TRBD1 (5 bases). The V end was cut by 0 bases, the J end by 5 bases, with 8 bases between. CDR3 length: 14 residues. CDR1 MDHEN and CDR2 SYDVKM come from the germline V gene.

J is TRBJ2-3 and V is TRBV10-3, with a tentative D call TRBD2 (6 bases). The CDR3 consists of 15 residues. Germline assignment: CDR1 ENHRY and CDR2 SYGVKD. Trimming took off 0 bases at V and 4 bases at J, with 11 bases between the two ends. The DNA for the CDR3 is TGTGCCATCAGTGAGTCAAGCGGCGGGGCAGATACGCAGTATTTT. Translation: CAISESSGGADTQYF.

This chain uses TRBV6-2 or TRBV6-3 with TRBJ2-5; 8 bases agree with TRBD2. Unmatched junction bases numbered 22, after V lost 6 bases and J lost 4 bases. The CDR3 runs to 19 residues. CDR1 is MNHEY, CDR2 SVGEGT, per germline. This chain's CDR3 is CASSWVTGKAGVMGETQYF. CDR3 sequence (DNA): TGTGCCAGCAGCTGGGTTACAGGGAAAGCGGGGGTGATGGGAGAGACCCAGTACTTC.

This clone showed up just once. This chain connects TRBV18 to TRBJ2-3; D is perhaps TRBD1 (6 bases). Trimming took off 4 bases at V and 2 bases at J, with 19 bases between the two ends. The V gene's germline CDR1 is KGHSH and CDR2 LQKENI. There are 17 residues in the CDR3. CDR3 nucleotides: TGTGCCAGCTCACTTACAGGGTCCCGAATCGACACAGATACGCAGTATTTT. Its translation: CASSLTGSRIDTDTQYF.

The chain joins TRBV14 to TRBJ2-1, with 7 bases aligning to TRBD1. This CDR3 region has 16 residues. Germline V gives CDR1 SGHDN, CDR2 FVKESK. With V trimmed by 3 bases and J by 6 bases, 11 bases remained unmatched. CDR3 region: CASSHQQGKWGNEQFF. The CDR3 DNA is TGTGCCAGCAGCCATCAACAGGGGAAGTGGGGCAATGAGCAGTTCTTC.

This rearrangement joins TRBV30 to TRBJ1-5, with D possibly being TRBD1 (6 bases). V shed 2 bases and J shed 11 bases, with 10 bases lying between them. The CDR3 spans 11 residues. Germline V gene data show CDR1 as GTSNPN and CDR2 as SVGIG (reference sequence). The CDR3 is CAWSTNRAQHF. The CDR3, as DNA: TGTGCCTGGAGTACCAACAGGGCCCAGCATTTT.

The rearrangement uses TRBV30 and TRBJ2-2, with D uncertain. The germline V and J ends were trimmed by 3 bases and 0 bases, with 8 bases remaining between them. The V gene's germline CDR1 is GTSNPN and CDR2 SVGIG (reference sequence). There are 14 residues in the CDR3. The CDR3 DNA reads as TGTGCCTGGAGGTTACAGACGAACACCGGGGAGCTGTTTTTT. Its translation is CAWRLQTNTGELFF.

The rearrangement joins TRBV28 to TRBJ1-1; D is perhaps TRBD1 (6 bases). Germline CDR1 MDHEN, CDR2 SYDVKM. There are 15 residues in the CDR3. V was cut by 9 bases and J by 2 bases, with 19 bases left in between. DNA of the CDR3: TGTGCCAGTGACACCCCCGGACAGCCCAACACTGAAGCTTTCTTT. Protein product: CASDTPGQPNTEAFF.

DNA of the CDR3: TGTGCCAGCAGTTTCGTGGCAGGGGGCGACGTCTATGGCTACACCTTC. As protein: CASSFVAGGDVYGYTF. This chain connects TRBV28 to TRBJ1-2; 8 nucleotides match TRBD1. The germline gives CDR1 MDHEN, CDR2 SYDVKM. This CDR3 region has 16 residues. The junction had 10 bases not matched to a gene; V was cut back by 3 bases and J by 4 bases.

V gene TRBV6-4 combines with J gene TRBJ2-1; TRBD1 matches at 7 bases. Germline CDR1 and CDR2: MRHNA and SNTAGT. Trimming cost V 2 bases and J 2 bases; bases outside gene matches: 3. This CDR3 contains 15 residues. The CDR3 coding sequence is TGTGCCAGCAGTGACCGACAGGGAGCCTACAATGAGCAGTTCTTC. It codes for CASSDRQGAYNEQFF.

This clone rates as medium-sized. The rearrangement uses TRBV2 and TRBJ2-1; the match to TRBD1 covers 7 bases. J was trimmed by 9 bases and V by 5 bases; bases with no gene match: 19. The length of the CDR3 is 17 residues. In germline, CDR1 is SNHLY, CDR2 FYNNEI. CDR3 bases: TGTGCCAGCAGTCATGATTACAGGGGATCTGCGTGGACTGAGCAGTTCTTC. Protein product: CASSHDYRGSAWTEQFF.

The rearrangement uses TRBV5-1 and TRBJ1-6; D remains ambiguous. Trimming stripped 5 bases from V and 5 bases from J, with 11 bases between. CDR1 and CDR2 (germline): SGHRS, YFSETQ. The CDR3 is 14 amino acids. CDR3 DNA: TGCGCCAGCAGTCCCACAGCTAATAATTCACCCCTCCACTTT. Translating gives CASSPTANNSPLHF. Full variable domain (remainder filled in from reference TRBV5-1 and TRBJ1-6): KAGVTQTPRYLIKTRGQQVTLSCSPISGHRSVSWYQQTPGQGLQFLFEYFSETQRNKGNFPGRFSGRQFSNSRSEMNVSTLELGDSALYLCASSPTANNSPLHFGNGTRLTVT.

The chain combines TRBV5-6 with TRBJ1-2, with TRBD1 identical over 9 bases. Germline trimming cut 10 bases from V and 8 bases from J; bases unmatched to any gene: 12. Germline CDR1 is SGHDT and CDR2 is YYEEEE. CDR3 size: 13 residues. Here the CDR3 reads CAAKTGGRGGYTF. CDR3 bases: TGTGCCGCAAAAACAGGGGGCAGGGGAGGCTACACCTTC.

The V and J genes are TRBV28 and TRBJ1-1; unclear D gene. The CDR3 loop spans 16 amino acids. CDR1 is MDHEN, CDR2 SYDVKM, per germline. Trimming pared 5 bases from V and 1 base from J, leaving 17 bases between. Written as DNA, the CDR3 is TGTGCCAGCAGTCCGGCCCCATTGACGGGGAACACTGAAGCTTTCTTT. This sequence encodes CASSPAPLTGNTEAFF. Based on the CDR3 plus reference TRBV28 and TRBJ1-1, the full variable domain is DVKVTQSSRYLVKRTGEKVFLECVQDMDHENMFWYRQDPGLGLRLIYFSYDVKMKEKGDIPEGYSVSREKKERFSLILESASTNQTSMYLCASSPAPLTGNTEAFFGQGTRLTVV.

V usage is TRBV27 and J usage is TRBJ2-1; D is possibly TRBD2 (6 bases). V lost 6 bases to trimming and J lost 8 bases, with 17 bases between them. Germline CDR1 reads MNHEY; CDR2 reads SMNVEV (reference sequence). The CDR3 is 14 amino acids. CDR3: CASRGGRTKDEQFF. Written as DNA, the CDR3 is TGTGCCAGCAGGGGGGGACGGACTAAGGATGAGCAGTTCTTC.